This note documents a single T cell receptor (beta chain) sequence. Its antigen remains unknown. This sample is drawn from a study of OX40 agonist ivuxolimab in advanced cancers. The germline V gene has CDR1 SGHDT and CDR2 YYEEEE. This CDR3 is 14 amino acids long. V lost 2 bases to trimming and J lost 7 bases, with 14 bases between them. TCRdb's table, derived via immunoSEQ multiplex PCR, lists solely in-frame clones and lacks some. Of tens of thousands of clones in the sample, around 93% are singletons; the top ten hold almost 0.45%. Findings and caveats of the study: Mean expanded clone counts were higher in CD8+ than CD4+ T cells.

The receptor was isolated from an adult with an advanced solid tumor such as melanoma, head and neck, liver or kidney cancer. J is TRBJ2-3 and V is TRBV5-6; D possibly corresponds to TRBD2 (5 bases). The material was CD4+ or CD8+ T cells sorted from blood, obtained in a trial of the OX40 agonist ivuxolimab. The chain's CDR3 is CASSFGSGGNTQYF. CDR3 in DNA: TGTGCCAGCAGCTTCGGAAGTGGAGGTAATACGCAGTATTTT.